A selection of T cell receptor beta chains follows, all from one sample in a study of cytomegalovirus exposure and HLA in healthy donors. The method was immunoSEQ multiplex PCR; TCRdb's version includes in-frame clones alone and lacks a portion of them. The sample data list over 100,000 clones. The sample consisted of PBMCs. Source of these receptors: a young man in good health and CMV-seronegative. CDR3s include the opening cysteine and the closing phenylalanine or tryptophan. A D gene is named only where the DNA matches it firmly.

D | J | V | CDR3 | DNA
TRBD1 | TRBJ1-2 | TRBV5-1 | CASSIGQGGYGYTF | TGCGCCAGCAGCATTGGACAGGGGGGCTATGGCTACACCTTC
TRBD1 | TRBJ1-4 | TRBV5-6 | CASSTGTGGGEKLFF | TGTGCCAGCAGTACCGGGACAGGGGGAGGTGAAAAACTGTTTTTT
- | TRBJ1-5 | TRBV6-1 | CASSDRVRQPQHF | TGTGCCAGCAGTGACAGGGTAAGGCAGCCCCAGCATTTT
- | TRBJ2-7 | TRBV28 | CASSHSLGGYEQYF | TGTGCCAGCAGTCACAGCTTAGGGGGCTACGAGCAGTACTTC
- | TRBJ1-2 | TRBV18 | CASSRESGMDYGYTF | TGTGCCAGCTCACGGGAATCAGGGATGGACTATGGCTACACCTTC
TRBD1 | TRBJ1-2 | TRBV28 | CASRFVGQVAGYTF | TGTGCCAGCAGATTTGTTGGACAGGTAGCCGGCTACACCTTC
TRBD2 | TRBJ2-1 | TRBV6-5 | CASSSYEGLVQDEQFF | TGTGCCAGCAGTTCTTATGAAGGACTAGTTCAAGATGAGCAGTTCTTC
TRBD1 | TRBJ2-3 | TRBV30 | CAWTQFVQGALADTQYF | TGTGCCTGGACACAATTTGTTCAGGGGGCACTGGCAGATACGCAGTATTTT
TRBD1 | TRBJ2-7 | TRBV9 | CASSAPGQGSYEQYF | TGTGCCAGCAGCGCCCCGGGACAGGGCTCCTACGAGCAGTACTTC
TRBD1 | TRBJ2-6 | TRBV4-3 | CASSQDLGTVSSGANVLTF | TGCGCCAGCAGCCAAGATTTGGGGACAGTTTCCTCTGGGGCCAACGTCCTGACTTTC
- | TRBJ2-3 | TRBV19 | CASRTTWGTDTQYF | TGTGCCAGTAGGACTACCTGGGGCACAGATACGCAGTATTTT
- | TRBJ2-7 | TRBV28 | CASSLVESGYEQYF | TGTGCCAGCAGTTTGGTAGAGTCGGGTTACGAGCAGTACTTC
TRBD2 | TRBJ2-7 | TRBV4-3 | CASSQDPLAGEPYEQYF | TGCGCCAGCAGCCAAGATCCCCTAGCGGGAGAACCTTACGAGCAGTACTTC